This TCR beta chain stems from a study of cytomegalovirus exposure and HLA in healthy donors. As regards this clone: The antigen remains undetermined.

Study findings and constraints: It was taken for granted in presence/absence analyses that sequencing depth across donors was roughly uniform. The study labeled 150 to 200 TCR beta chains cytomegalovirus-associated. One variant, a missense change in DCLRE1C, was linked in a later analysis to TCR beta V- and J-gene trimming.

The PCR used 60 Vbeta and 13 Jbeta primers. The protocol was immunoSEQ multiplex PCR, while the TCRdb copy is restricted to in-frame clones and leaves out a portion. Among around 140,000 clones listed, 80% were seen once. The germline V gene encodes CDR1 MGHRA and CDR2 YSYEKL. The CDR3 has 16 residues. Trimming removed 5 bases from V and 2 bases from J; junction bases left unmatched: 9. The TCR originated in a man in his forties in good health and CMV-seronegative. The sample comprised PBMCs. J is TRBJ2-7 and V is TRBV4-1; 10 positions match TRBD2. CDR3 residues: CASSGVGAGGTYEQYF. CDR3 coding DNA: TGCGCCAGCAGCGGGGTCGGAGCGGGGGGGACCTACGAGCAGTACTTC.